This paragraph reports one TCR beta chain. Germline V gene lookup returns CDR1 SGHRS and CDR2 YFSETQ. The CDR3 totals 14 residues. V shed 5 bases and J shed 6 bases, with 15 bases lying between them. These data are taken from a study of blood T cells in healthy people across ages. Primers used in a second PCR of roughly 6 to 11 cycles were a sample-barcoded 5' primer and a J-beta primer mix. TCRdb reprocessed the 5' RACE reads via MiXCR and lists one record per CDR3 protein. The profile shows under 2,000,000 distinct CDR3 sequences, roughly 50% of them singletons. Input material: blood. This TCR was sampled from a woman in her forties in good health. The rearrangement joins TRBV5-1 to TRBJ2-1; maybe TRBD2 (6 bases). This CDR3 is CASRAGRGTNEQFF. The CDR3 DNA reads as TGCGCCAGCAGGGCGGGACGGGGAACCAATGAGCAGTTCTTC.